The rows below give T cell receptor beta chains drawn from one sample of a study of T cell responses to AZD1222 COVID-19 vaccine. TCRdb's table, derived via immunoSEQ multiplex PCR, lists solely in-frame clones and lacks some. This repertoire shows some 110,000 clones, roughly 86% found once; its top ten account for approximately 18%. The sequencing used peripheral blood, collected 28 days after the second AZD1222 dose. Every receptor here comes from an adult who received the AZD1222 COVID-19 vaccine. Both conserved end residues are part of each CDR3. The D gene is left open where the match is weak. Clone size is not always given. Where it is, it says once, few, many or a class for expanded clones.

>TRBJ2-1|TRBV7-2|NA|NA
CASSPRRGQTYNEQFF
TGTGCCAGCAGCCCCCGCCGTGGACAGACCTACAATGAGCAGTTCTTC
>TRBJ1-1|TRBV28|NA|NA
CASGFLAGGTEAFF
TGTGCCAGCGGATTTTTGGCGGGCGGCACTGAAGCTTTCTTT
>TRBJ1-5|TRBV29-1|NA|NA
CSVQGYSNQPQHF
TGCAGCGTACAGGGTTATAGCAATCAGCCCCAGCATTTT
>TRBJ2-7|TRBV14|NA|NA
CASSQRSDGEQYF
TGTGCCAGCAGCCAGCGTAGCGACGGCGAGCAGTACTTC
>TRBJ2-2|TRBV7-3|few|NA
CASSLTPQGELFF
TGTGCCAGCAGCTTAACGCCTCAGGGGGAGCTGTTTTTT
>TRBJ1-1|TRBV3-1/TRBV3-2|NA|NA
CASSRGQNTEAFF
TGTGCCAGCAGCAGGGGACAGAACACTGAAGCTTTCTTT
>TRBJ1-2|TRBV5-1|NA|TRBD1
CASSLSGTGGFGYTF
TGCGCCAGCAGCTTGTCAGGGACAGGGGGATTTGGCTACACCTTC
>TRBJ2-7|TRBV7-3|NA|NA
CASSLSGGRMYEQYF
TGTGCCAGCAGCTTAAGTGGGGGGCGCATGTACGAGCAGTACTTC
>TRBJ1-2|TRBV4-1|NA|NA
CASSQGGAGGYTF
TGCGCCAGCAGCCAAGGAGGGGCGGGTGGCTACACCTTC
>TRBJ1-2|TRBV5-4|NA|NA
CASSLAGDGYTF
TGTGCCAGCAGCTTGGCAGGGGACGGCTACACCTTC
>TRBJ1-1|TRBV13|NA|NA
CASSGGGPNTEAFF
TGTGCCAGCAGCGGCGGGGGGCCGAACACTGAAGCTTTCTTT
>TRBJ2-1|TRBV29-1|once|NA
CSAAAQESNEQFF
TGCAGCGCTGCGGCGCAGGAGAGCAATGAGCAGTTCTTC
>TRBJ1-2|TRBV28|NA|TRBD1
CASSTGTGNPYGYTF
TGTGCCAGCAGTACCGGGACAGGGAATCCCTATGGCTACACCTTC
>TRBJ2-2|TRBV25-1|NA|NA
CASSPVTENTGELFF
TGTGCCAGCAGTCCCGTGACAGAGAACACCGGGGAGCTGTTTTTT
>TRBJ1-1|TRBV27|NA|TRBD1
CASSMDRSGTEAFF
TGTGCCAGCAGTATGGACAGGTCGGGCACTGAAGCTTTCTTT
>TRBJ2-2|TRBV9|NA|NA
CASSGGSPPFGELFF
TGTGCCAGCAGTGGAGGGTCTCCTCCGTTCGGGGAGCTGTTTTTT
>TRBJ1-1|TRBV5-4|NA|TRBD1
CASSIGQGLNTEAFF
TGTGCCAGCAGCATCGGACAGGGTCTGAACACTGAAGCTTTCTTT
>TRBJ1-1|TRBV29-1|NA|NA
CSVHALVNPNTEAFF
TGCAGCGTGCACGCCTTGGTTAATCCGAACACTGAAGCTTTCTTT
>TRBJ2-7|TRBV2|NA|NA
CAPKGLSSYEQYF
TGTGCCCCCAAGGGGCTAAGCTCCTACGAGCAGTACTTC
>TRBJ2-1|TRBV7-2|NA|TRBD2
CASSLGSGVSYNEQFF
TGTGCCAGCAGCTTAGGTAGCGGGGTATCCTACAATGAGCAGTTCTTC
>TRBJ1-5|TRBV19|NA|NA
CASTKTGNNQPQHF
TGTGCCAGTACCAAAACAGGGAACAATCAGCCCCAGCATTTT
>TRBJ1-1|TRBV18|few|NA
CASSTGYEAFF
TGTGCCAGCTCTACGGGCTATGAAGCTTTCTTT
>TRBJ1-6|TRBV4-3|NA|NA
CASSQEKGSPLHF
TGCGCCAGCAGCCAAGAAAAAGGTTCACCCCTCCACTTT
>TRBJ2-7|TRBV28|NA|NA
CASSSTQSSDEQYF
TGTGCCAGCAGTTCGACACAGAGTTCAGACGAGCAGTACTTC
>TRBJ2-5|TRBV24-1|NA|NA
CASLGGQETQYF
TGTGCCTCCCTAGGGGGTCAAGAGACCCAGTACTTC
>TRBJ2-5|TRBV6-2/TRBV6-3|NA|NA
CASSYGRAETQYF
TGTGCCAGCAGTTACGGCAGGGCGGAGACCCAGTACTTC
>TRBJ2-3|TRBV7-9|NA|TRBD2
CARQAGGTQYF
TGTGCCAGGCAAGCGGGAGGTACGCAGTATTTT
>TRBJ1-6|TRBV5-5|NA|NA
CASSLTGYDYGSPLHF
TGTGCCAGCAGCTTAACAGGGTACGACTACGGTTCACCCCTCCACTTT
>TRBJ1-4|TRBV30|NA|NA
CAWSATVATNEKLFF
TGTGCCTGGAGTGCTACAGTTGCAACTAATGAAAAACTGTTTTTT
>TRBJ1-6|TRBV3-1/TRBV3-2|NA|NA
CASSRSTDYNSPLHF
TGTGCCAGCAGCCGATCGACAGACTATAATTCACCCCTCCACTTT